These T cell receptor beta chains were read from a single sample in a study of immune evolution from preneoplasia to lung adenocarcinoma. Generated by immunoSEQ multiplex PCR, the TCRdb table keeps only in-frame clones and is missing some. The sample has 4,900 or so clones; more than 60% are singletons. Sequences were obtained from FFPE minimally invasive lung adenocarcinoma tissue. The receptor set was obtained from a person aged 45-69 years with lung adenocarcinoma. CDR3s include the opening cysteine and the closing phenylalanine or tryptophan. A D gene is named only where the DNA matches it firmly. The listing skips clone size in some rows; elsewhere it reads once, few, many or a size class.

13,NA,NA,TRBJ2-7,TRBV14,TGTGCCAGCAGCCAAGGGGACACCTACGAGCAGTACTTC,CASSQGDTYEQYF
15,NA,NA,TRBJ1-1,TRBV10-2,TGCGCCAGCAGTGAGACGATGAGGATGAACACTGAAGCTTTCTTT,CASSETMRMNTEAFF
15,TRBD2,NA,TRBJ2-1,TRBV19,TGTGCCAGTACCCAAGGGCGGGAGTTCTACAATGAGCAGTTCTTC,CASTQGREFYNEQFF
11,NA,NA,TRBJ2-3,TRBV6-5,TGTGCCAGCATTGGGGAGGATACGCAGTATTTT,CASIGEDTQYF
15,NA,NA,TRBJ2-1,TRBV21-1,TGTGCCAGCAGCAACTCCATCCGGGGATTCAATGAGCAGTTCTTC,CASSNSIRGFNEQFF
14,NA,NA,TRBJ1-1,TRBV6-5,TGTGCCAGCAGTAACAGGGTTAAGCACGCTGAAGCTTTCTTT,CASSNRVKHAEAFF
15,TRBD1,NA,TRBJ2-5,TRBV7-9,TGTGCCAGCAGCCGGGACAGCAGATCACAAGAGACCCAGTACTTC,CASSRDSRSQETQYF
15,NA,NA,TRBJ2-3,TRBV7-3,TGTGCCAGCAGCTTTCTCAGGGGGGGCACAGATACGCAGTATTTT,CASSFLRGGTDTQYF
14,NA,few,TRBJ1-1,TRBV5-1,TGCGCCAGCAGCTCCGGGGAGCCAGGCACTGAAGCTTTCTTT,CASSSGEPGTEAFF
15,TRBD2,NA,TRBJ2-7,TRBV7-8,TGTGCCAGCAGCTTGGGGCTAGCGGGGTTCAACGAGCAGTACTTC,CASSLGLAGFNEQYF
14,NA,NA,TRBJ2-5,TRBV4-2,TGTGCCAGCAGCCTGGGGACATCTGAAGAGACCCAGTACTTC,CASSLGTSEETQYF
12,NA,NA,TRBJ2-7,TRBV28,TGTGCCACCACCCAGGGGTCCTACGAGCAGTACTTC,CATTQGSYEQYF
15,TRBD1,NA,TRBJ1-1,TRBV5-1,TGCGCCAGCAGCTTGGAGGGACAGGGATACACTGAAGCTTTCTTT,CASSLEGQGYTEAFF
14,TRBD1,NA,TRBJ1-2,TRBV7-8,TGTGCCAGCAGCTCCCAGACAGGGTGGTATGGCTACACCTTC,CASSSQTGWYGYTF
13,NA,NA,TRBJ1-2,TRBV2,TGTGCCAGCAGCGACAGGACTAACTATGGCTACACCTTC,CASSDRTNYGYTF
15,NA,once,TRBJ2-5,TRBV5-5,TGTGCCAGCAGCGGTGGATCACTCCTTGGTGAGACCCAGTACTTC,CASSGGSLLGETQYF
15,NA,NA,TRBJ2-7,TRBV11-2,TGTGCCAGCAGCTTATCTGCGCGAGGTGACTACGAGCAGTACTTC,CASSLSARGDYEQYF
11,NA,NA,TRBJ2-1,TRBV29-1,TGCAGCGTTGAGGATTACAATGAGCAGTTCTTC,CSVEDYNEQFF
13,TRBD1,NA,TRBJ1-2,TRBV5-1,TGCGCCAGCAGCCAGGACAGGGACTATGGCTACACCTTC,CASSQDRDYGYTF
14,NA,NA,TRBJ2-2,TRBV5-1,TGCGCCAGCAGCTTCAACGGGAATACCGGGGAGCTGTTTTTT,CASSFNGNTGELFF
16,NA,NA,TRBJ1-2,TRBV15,TGTGCCACCAGCAGCAAAACCGGGACCGGCCTGTATGGCTACACCTTC,CATSSKTGTGLYGYTF
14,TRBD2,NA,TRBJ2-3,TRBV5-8,TGTGCCAGCAGCTTAGCGGGACGGGGAGATACGCAGTATTTT,CASSLAGRGDTQYF
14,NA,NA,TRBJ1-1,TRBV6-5,TGTGCCAGGGACTCTGGGGCGGGGAACACTGAAGCTTTCTTT,CARDSGAGNTEAFF
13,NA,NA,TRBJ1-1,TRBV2,TGTGCCAGCAGTGACAGGGAGAACACTGAAGCTTTCTTT,CASSDRENTEAFF
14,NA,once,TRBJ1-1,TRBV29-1,TGCAGCGTTCTGCTACTTGCCGGGACAAATGAAGCTTTCTTT,CSVLLLAGTNEAFF
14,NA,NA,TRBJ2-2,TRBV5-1,TGCGCCAGCAGCGGGGGGGCTAACACCGGGGAGCTGTTTTTT,CASSGGANTGELFF
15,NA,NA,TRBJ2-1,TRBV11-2,TGTGCCAGCAGCTTATCAGGGAGCTCCTACAATGAGCAGTTCTTC,CASSLSGSSYNEQFF
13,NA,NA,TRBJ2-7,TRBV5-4,TGTGCCAGCAGCTTGGCGACAGAATACGAGCAGTACTTC,CASSLATEYEQYF
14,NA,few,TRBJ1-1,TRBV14,TGTGCCAGCAGCTTGGGACTCCGGAACACTGAAGCTTTCTTT,CASSLGLRNTEAFF